The T cell receptor beta chain described here comes from a study of response to subunit inactivated influenza vaccine. The CDR3 sequence is 16 residues long. The V gene's germline CDR1 is LGHNA and CDR2 YSLEER. Trimming left V 0 bases short and J 4 bases short, with 13 bases between. Many counts were recorded for this clonotype. TCRdb fed the RT-PCR reads into MiXCR, producing one record per CDR3 protein. The table lists hundreds of thousands of distinct CDR3 sequences, approximately 17% of them singletons. The source material was PBMCs from blood, sampled around 5 days after vaccination. The V and J genes are TRBV4-3 and TRBJ1-5; no firm D call. The receptor comes from a man in his forties or fifties who received an inactivated influenza vaccine. CDR3 protein: CASSQDDRQPNQPQHF. The CDR3 region has the DNA TGCGCCAGCAGCCAAGATGATAGGCAGCCTAATCAGCCCCAGCATTTT.